The entry below describes one T cell receptor (beta chain). J was trimmed by 5 bases and V by 8 bases; bases with no gene match: 9. CDR3 length: 14 amino acids. Germline CDR1 is SNHLY and CDR2 is FYNNEI. These data are taken from a study of cytomegalovirus exposure and HLA in healthy donors. The primer mix had 60 Vbeta and 13 Jbeta primers. Repertoires were generated with immunoSEQ multiplex PCR, while TCRdb's copy carries only in-frame clones and drops some. The sample records 90,000 to 120,000 clones, about 70% being singletons. Material: PBMCs. The rearrangement uses TRBV2 and TRBJ2-7; 10 bases line up with TRBD2. The source is a man between 45 and 60 years old in good health and CMV-seropositive. The CDR3 sequence: CASYRPAGGDEQYF. CDR3 sequence (DNA): TGTGCCAGCTACCGCCCAGCGGGAGGGGACGAGCAGTACTTC.